Listed here is a single TCR beta chain. The antigen it binds to is not known. Base qualities are missing; no much larger clone stands one base away. TCRbeta CDR3 regions were amplified from genomic DNA using the immunoSEQ Assay, a bias-controlled multiplex PCR. The authors' analysis ran thus. Nucleated cell counts per sample were estimated from amplification of reference gene primers within the assay. Sequence reads were collapsed and filtered to measure the absolute abundance of every unique TCRbeta CDR3 rearrangement. For each sample, productive Simpson clonality was calculated as the square root of Simpson's diversity index over productive rearrangements. Here the immuneACCESS table is served through TCRdb, limited to in-frame sequences with V and J called. Missing clones are a known gap in these copies; in checked studies unresolved V genes cover under half, and the rest lacks a known reason. V, J and clone size reflect that table, while D and trimming were determined from the DNA. The table for this sample lists some 420,000 clones; 75% to 90% of them were counted only once. Of the sample, around 1.1% is held by the ten largest clones.

These data originate in a study of blood T cell repertoires in COVID-19 (dated by TCRdb to 2018 to 2020). Context from the whole study: Collaborator samples came from the United States, Italy and Spain and covered acute and convalescent phases of COVID-19. The material from the prospective study consisted of cDNA or gDNA derived from T cells, B-cell-depleted T cells, or PBMCs. The dataset comprised deeply sampled blood TCRbeta repertoires from subjects exposed to, actively infected with, or recovered from COVID-19. A freely available public database, intended as a resource for researchers studying the immune response to SARS-CoV-2, is where the repertoires were released. Samples were obtained from the ongoing ImmuneRACE study (first 160 participants) and from roughly 1,300 subjects provided by 6 global collaborators. A de-identified subject ID, COVID-19 status, age in years and sex were almost always included in the sample metadata. Where HLA class I and class II types were available, the types were taken from metadata supplied by the sample provider, not from assay-based typing.

The full study reports these points: The quantity of clinical and demographic metadata differed by source and by participant and was supplied without curation.

In the prospective study, participants were roughly 18 to 100 years old, resided in about two dozen geographic areas of the United States, and were enrolled through a virtual design. Cohort assignment in the prospective study relied on participant-reported clinical history from a screening survey and a study questionnaire. For ImmuneRACE Cohort 3, a participant was defined as recovered based on two consecutive negative NP/OP PCR tests, clearance by a healthcare professional, or resolution of symptoms. In the prospective study, whole blood, serum and a nasopharyngeal or oropharyngeal swab were collected from each participant by mobile phlebotomists. Over a roughly two-month period, participants in the prospective study had the option of providing additional blood draws and questionnaires. Before DNA extraction, prospective study blood samples were shipped either frozen or at room temperature. Ends trimmed: V by 4 bases, J by 1 base; bases unmatched to a gene: 6. Including cysteine and phenylalanine, the CDR3 has 16 amino acids. CDR3 DNA only is kept here, 48 bases in frame from base 1. CDR1 is given as GTSNPN and CDR2 as SVGIG, both from the germline V gene (reference sequence).

The receptor comes from a man aged 30 to 39 who had recovered from COVID-19. The chain uses TRBV30 and TRBJ1-6, and TRBD1 matches 8 of the central bases. Material: PBMCs or T cells enriched from blood (not recorded which). The CDR3 is CAWTRTGRSYNSPLHF. The sequenced DNA is TGTGCCTGGACCCGGACAGGGCGGTCCTATAATTCACCCCTCCACTTT. Joined to the reference TRBV30 and TRBJ1-6 proteins, this CDR3 gives the full variable domain: SQTIHQWPATLVQPVGSPLSLECTVEGTSNPNLYWYRQAAGRGLQLLFYSVGIGQISSEVPQNLSASRPQDRQFILSSKKLLLSDSGFYLCAWTRTGRSYNSPLHFGNGTRLTVT.